Sequencing of this T cell receptor beta chain was carried out in a study of response to subunit inactivated influenza vaccine. The CDR3 is 13 residues long. Trimming at V came to 8 bases and at J to 0 bases, leaving 5 bases not matched to a gene. Germline CDR1 DFQATT, CDR2 SNEGSKA (reference sequence). This clonotype was counted ten times or more. Its specificity is unknown. Study-level points and caveats: Few additional T cells are recruited per seasonal influenza vaccination, authors suggested.

One entry per CDR3 protein, called by TCRdb with MiXCR from the RT-PCR reads. The repertoire holds about 700,000 distinct CDR3 sequences, with around 13% as singletons. V and J are TRBV20-1 and TRBJ2-7; TRBD1 agrees at 9 bases. The sequencing here drew on PBMCs from blood, taken around 15 days before vaccination. This receptor was taken from a man aged 45-60 years who received an inactivated influenza vaccine. In nucleotides, the CDR3 is TGCAGTCCGACAGGGGGTCTCTCCTACGAGCAGTACTTC. Translating gives CSPTGGLSYEQYF.